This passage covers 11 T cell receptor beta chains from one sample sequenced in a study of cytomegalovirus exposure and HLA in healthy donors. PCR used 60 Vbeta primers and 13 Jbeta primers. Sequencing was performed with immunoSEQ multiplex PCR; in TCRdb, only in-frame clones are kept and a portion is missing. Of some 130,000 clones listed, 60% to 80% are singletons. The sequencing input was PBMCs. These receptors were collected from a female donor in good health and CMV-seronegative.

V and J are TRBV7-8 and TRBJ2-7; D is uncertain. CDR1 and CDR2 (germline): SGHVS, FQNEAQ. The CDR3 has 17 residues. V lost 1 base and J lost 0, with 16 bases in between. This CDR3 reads CASSLGVFQTSSYEQYF. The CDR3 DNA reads TGTGCCAGCAGCTTAGGGGTCTTCCAGACAAGCTCCTACGAGCAGTACTTC.

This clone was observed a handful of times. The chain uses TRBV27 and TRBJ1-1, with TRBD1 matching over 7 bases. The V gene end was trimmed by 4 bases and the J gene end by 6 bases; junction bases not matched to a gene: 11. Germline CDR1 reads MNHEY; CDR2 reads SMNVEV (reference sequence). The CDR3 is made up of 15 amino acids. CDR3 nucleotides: TGTGCCAGCAGTTCCTCCAACAGGGGCACGGCTGAAGCTTTCTTT. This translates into CASSSSNRGTAEAFF.

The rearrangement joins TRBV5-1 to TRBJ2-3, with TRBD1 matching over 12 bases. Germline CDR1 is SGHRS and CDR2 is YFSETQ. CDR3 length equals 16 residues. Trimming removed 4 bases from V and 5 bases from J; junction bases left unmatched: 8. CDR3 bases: TGCGCCAGCAGCAGGGACAGGGGGCACTCTAAAGATACGCAGTATTTT. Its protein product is CASSRDRGHSKDTQYF. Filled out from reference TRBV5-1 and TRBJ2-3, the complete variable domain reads KAGVTQTPRYLIKTRGQQVTLSCSPISGHRSVSWYQQTPGQGLQFLFEYFSETQRNKGNFPGRFSGRQFSNSRSEMNVSTLELGDSALYLCASSRDRGHSKDTQYFGPGTRLTVL.

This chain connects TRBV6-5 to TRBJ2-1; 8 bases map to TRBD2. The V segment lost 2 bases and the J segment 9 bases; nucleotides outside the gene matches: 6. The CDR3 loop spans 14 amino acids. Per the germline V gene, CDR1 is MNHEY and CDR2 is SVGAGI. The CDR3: CASSYGGRRGEQFF. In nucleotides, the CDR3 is TGTGCCAGCAGTTACGGCGGGAGGAGGGGTGAGCAGTTCTTC.

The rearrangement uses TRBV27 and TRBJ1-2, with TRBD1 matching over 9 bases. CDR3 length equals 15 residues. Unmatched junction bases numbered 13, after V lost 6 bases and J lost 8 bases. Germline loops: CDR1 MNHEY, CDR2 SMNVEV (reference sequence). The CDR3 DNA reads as TGTGCCAGCAGCCGTTACACAGGGGGCGATCAAGGCTACACCTTC. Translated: CASSRYTGGDQGYTF.

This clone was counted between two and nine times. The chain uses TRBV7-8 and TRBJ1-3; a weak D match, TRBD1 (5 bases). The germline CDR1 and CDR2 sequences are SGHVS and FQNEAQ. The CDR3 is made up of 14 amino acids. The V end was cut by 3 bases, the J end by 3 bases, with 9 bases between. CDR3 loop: CASSFRGVGNTIYF. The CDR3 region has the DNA TGTGCCAGCAGCTTCCGGGGGGTTGGAAACACCATATATTTT. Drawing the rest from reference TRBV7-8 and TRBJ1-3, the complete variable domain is GAGVSQSPRYKVAKRGQDVALRCDPISGHVSLFWYQQALGQGPEFLTYFQNEAQLDKSGLPSDRFFAERPEGSVSTLKIQRTQQEDSAVYLCASSFRGVGNTIYFGEGSWLTVV.

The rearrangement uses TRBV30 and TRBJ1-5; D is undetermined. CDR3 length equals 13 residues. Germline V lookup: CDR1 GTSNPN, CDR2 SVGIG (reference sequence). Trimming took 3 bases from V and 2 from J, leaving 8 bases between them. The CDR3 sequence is CAWSTLGNQPQHF. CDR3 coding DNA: TGTGCCTGGAGCACTCTCGGCAATCAGCCCCAGCATTTT.

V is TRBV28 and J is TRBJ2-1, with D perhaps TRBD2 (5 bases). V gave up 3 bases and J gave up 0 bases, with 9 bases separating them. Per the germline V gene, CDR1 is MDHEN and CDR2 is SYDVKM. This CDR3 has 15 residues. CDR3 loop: CASSFPGNSYNEQFF. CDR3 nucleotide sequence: TGTGCCAGCAGTTTTCCCGGGAACTCCTACAATGAGCAGTTCTTC.

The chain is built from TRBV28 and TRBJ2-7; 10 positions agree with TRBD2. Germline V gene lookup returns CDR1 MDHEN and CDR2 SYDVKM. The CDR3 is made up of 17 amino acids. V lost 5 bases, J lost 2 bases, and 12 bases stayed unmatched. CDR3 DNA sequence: TGTGCCAGCAGTCCTACACCTTGGACTAGCGGACCCTACGAGCAGTACTTC. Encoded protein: CASSPTPWTSGPYEQYF. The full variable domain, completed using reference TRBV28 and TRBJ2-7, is DVKVTQSSRYLVKRTGEKVFLECVQDMDHENMFWYRQDPGLGLRLIYFSYDVKMKEKGDIPEGYSVSREKKERFSLILESASTNQTSMYLCASSPTPWTSGPYEQYFGPGTRLTVT.

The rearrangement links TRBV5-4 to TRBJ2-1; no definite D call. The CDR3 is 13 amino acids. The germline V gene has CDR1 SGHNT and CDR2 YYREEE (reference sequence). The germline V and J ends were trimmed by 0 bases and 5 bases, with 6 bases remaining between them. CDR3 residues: CASSLVSDNEQFF. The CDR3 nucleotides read TGTGCCAGCAGCTTGGTCTCTGACAATGAGCAGTTCTTC.

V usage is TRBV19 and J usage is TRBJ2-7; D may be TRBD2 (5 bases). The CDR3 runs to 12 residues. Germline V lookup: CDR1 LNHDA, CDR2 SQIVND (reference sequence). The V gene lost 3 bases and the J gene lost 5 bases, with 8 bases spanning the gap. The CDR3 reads CASSISGNEQYF. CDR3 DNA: TGTGCCAGTAGTATTTCGGGGAACGAGCAGTACTTC.